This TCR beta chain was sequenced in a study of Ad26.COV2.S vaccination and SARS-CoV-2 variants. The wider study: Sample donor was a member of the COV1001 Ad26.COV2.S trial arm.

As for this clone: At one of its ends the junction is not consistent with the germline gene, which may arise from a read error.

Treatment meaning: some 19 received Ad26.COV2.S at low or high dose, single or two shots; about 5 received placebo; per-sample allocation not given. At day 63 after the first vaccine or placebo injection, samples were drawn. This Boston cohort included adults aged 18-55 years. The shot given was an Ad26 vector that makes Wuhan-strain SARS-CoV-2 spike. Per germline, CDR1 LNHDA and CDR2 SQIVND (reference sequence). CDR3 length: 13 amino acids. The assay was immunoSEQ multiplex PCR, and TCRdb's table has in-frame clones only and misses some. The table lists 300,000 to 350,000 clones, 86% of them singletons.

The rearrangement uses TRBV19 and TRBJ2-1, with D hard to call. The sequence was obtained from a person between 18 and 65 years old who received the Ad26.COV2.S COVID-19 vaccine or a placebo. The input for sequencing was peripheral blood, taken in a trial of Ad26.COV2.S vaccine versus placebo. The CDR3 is CASSIDAYASRVF. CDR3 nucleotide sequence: TGTGCCAGTAGTATAGATGCGTATGCATCCCGCGTCTTC. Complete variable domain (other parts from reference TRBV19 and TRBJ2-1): DGGITQSPKYLFRKEGQNVTLSCEQNLNHDAMYWYRQDPGQGLRLIYYSQIVNDFQKGDIAEGYSVSREKKESFPLTVTSAQKNPTAFYLCASSIDAYASRVFGPGTRLTVL.